Below are 15 T cell receptor beta chains sequenced from a single sample in a study of response to subunit inactivated influenza vaccine. TCRdb reprocessed the RT-PCR reads with MiXCR, giving one entry per CDR3 protein. Among some 640,000 distinct CDR3 sequences listed, approximately 15% were seen once. Sequenced here: PBMCs from blood, sampled 14 to 15 days before vaccination. The receptors shown here come from a man aged 45-65 years who received an inactivated influenza vaccine.

In its sample, this clonotype was seen a few times. The chain is built from TRBV5-1 and TRBJ2-7, with D uncertain. CDR3 length equals 14 residues. V gave up 0 bases and J gave up 1 base, with 8 bases separating them. The germline CDR1 and CDR2 sequences are SGHRS and YFSETQ. The chain's CDR3 is CASSLGPASYEQYF. The CDR3, as DNA: TGCGCCAGCAGCTTGGGACCAGCTTCCTACGAGCAGTACTTC. Together with reference TRBV5-1 and TRBJ2-7, the CDR3 gives the full variable domain: KAGVTQTPRYLIKTRGQQVTLSCSPISGHRSVSWYQQTPGQGLQFLFEYFSETQRNKGNFPGRFSGRQFSNSRSEMNVSTLELGDSALYLCASSLGPASYEQYFGPGTRLTVT.

This clonotype was observed a handful of times. This sequence joins TRBV5-1 and TRBJ2-7; tentatively, D is TRBD1 or TRBD2 (5 bases each). Trimming took off 1 base at V and 6 bases at J, with 17 bases between the two ends. This CDR3 comprises 15 residues. In germline, CDR1 is SGHRS, CDR2 YFSETQ. The CDR3 DNA is TGCGCCAGCAGCTTGAAGAACGGGGCGGCTCTCGAGCAGTACTTC. This codes for CASSLKNGAALEQYF.

The V gene is TRBV2, the J gene TRBJ2-7, with D possibly matching TRBD2 (6 bases). Per the germline V gene, CDR1 is SNHLY and CDR2 is FYNNEI. V dropped 1 base and J dropped 2 bases, with 12 bases sitting between them. There are 15 residues in the CDR3. The CDR3 sequence: CASSEGSAGPYEQYF. CDR3 coding DNA: TGTGCCAGCAGTGAAGGTAGTGCGGGGCCCTACGAGCAGTACTTC.

This clonotype was seen more than once but under ten times. The rearrangement joins TRBV4-3 to TRBJ2-7, with a possible D match to TRBD2 (6 bases). The CDR3 spans 13 residues. V gave up 1 base and J gave up 7 bases, with 11 bases separating them. Germline values: CDR1 LGHNA, CDR2 YSLEER. CDR3 sequence: CASSQGLGGEQYF. The CDR3 nucleotides are TGCGCCAGCAGCCAAGGCCTGGGGGGAGAGCAGTACTTC.

The V and J genes are TRBV18 and TRBJ2-7; 8 bases fit TRBD1. The CDR3 runs to 15 residues. In germline, CDR1 is KGHSH, CDR2 LQKENI. Germline trimming cut 3 bases from V and 0 bases from J; bases unmatched to any gene: 4. This chain's CDR3 is CASSPSGQGSYEQYF. CDR3 DNA sequence: TGTGCCAGCTCACCGTCTGGACAGGGCTCCTACGAGCAGTACTTC.

This sequence joins TRBV30 and TRBJ2-1, with D uncertain. Germline CDR1 is GTSNPN and CDR2 is SVGIG (reference sequence). The germline V and J ends were trimmed by 0 bases and 8 bases, with 11 bases remaining between them. The CDR3 covers 13 residues. The CDR3 loop reads CAWSVPVIDEQFF. In nucleotides, the CDR3 is TGTGCCTGGAGTGTCCCAGTCATCGATGAGCAGTTCTTC.

The chain has TRBV7-2 and TRBJ2-2; the D is unclear. Germline assignment: CDR1 SGHTA and CDR2 FQGNSA. The V end lost 0 bases, the J end lost 4 bases, and 15 bases lay between the germline ends. There are 17 residues in the CDR3. In DNA form, the CDR3 reads TGTGCCAGCAGCTTAGCTAATCGCTATGCAGCCACCGGGGAGCTGTTTTTT. Its protein product is CASSLANRYAATGELFF.

The chain couples TRBV2 to TRBJ2-1; D possibly uses TRBD1 or TRBD2 (5 bases each). Germline V gene lookup returns CDR1 SNHLY and CDR2 FYNNEI. Trimming left V 11 bases short and J 0 bases short, with 23 bases between. The CDR3 has 17 amino acids. The CDR3 DNA reads as TGTGCCGGATCAGGGCCAGCGGACCGGAGCTCCTACAATGAGCAGTTCTTC. It translates to CAGSGPADRSSYNEQFF.

In this sample, this clonotype turned up a few times. The chain employs TRBV7-2 and TRBJ2-3; 9 nucleotides match TRBD2. Germline-derived CDR1 and CDR2 are SGHTA and FQGNSA. V trimming: 0 bases; J trimming: 5 bases; junction bases outside the gene matches: 6. There are 16 residues in the CDR3. CDR3 in amino acids: CASSLAAAGGQDTQYF. In DNA form, the CDR3 reads TGTGCCAGCAGCTTAGCGGCTGCGGGGGGGCAAGATACGCAGTATTTT.

This clonotype was seen a handful of times. The chain recombines TRBV2 with TRBJ1-2; D call uncertain. The CDR3 has 13 amino acids. The germline V gene encodes CDR1 SNHLY and CDR2 FYNNEI. The V and J ends lost 7 bases and 6 bases respectively, with 15 bases between them. The CDR3 coding sequence is TGTGCCAGCAAACCCACAGAGAGCCATGGCTACACCTTC. Its protein is CASKPTESHGYTF.

This clonotype was found a few times. The V gene is TRBV2, the J gene TRBJ1-2; D is unclear. This CDR3 contains 15 residues. Germline values: CDR1 SNHLY, CDR2 FYNNEI. Trimming stripped 3 bases from V and 1 base from J, with 12 bases between. The chain's CDR3 is CASSDLAGFNYGYTF. The DNA of the CDR3 is TGTGCCAGCAGTGACTTGGCTGGGTTTAACTATGGCTACACCTTC.

This clonotype was counted a few times. V usage is TRBV28 and J usage is TRBJ1-5, with 7 bases that match TRBD1. V dropped 3 bases and J dropped 1; count of bases not matched to a gene: 3. CDR3 length: 15 amino acids. CDR1 MDHEN and CDR2 SYDVKM come from the germline V gene. The CDR3 here is CASSFTDRSNQPQHF. CDR3 coding DNA: TGTGCCAGCAGTTTTACGGACAGGAGCAATCAGCCCCAGCATTTT.

This clonotype was seen a few times. The chain employs TRBV29-1 and TRBJ1-1; 8 bases are a match to TRBD1. The CDR3 is 17 amino acids. V shed 4 bases and J 4 bases; nucleotides not matched to a gene: 17. Germline values: CDR1 SQVTM, CDR2 ANQGSEA. Written as DNA, the CDR3 is TGCAGCGTTGTGGCCCGGGACAGGCCCTCATCGGGCACTGAAGCTTTCTTT. Encoded protein: CSVVARDRPSSGTEAFF.

The rearrangement joins TRBV20-1 to TRBJ2-2; 8 bases line up with TRBD2. Looked up from germline, CDR1 is DFQATT and CDR2 is SNEGSKA (reference sequence). The CDR3 has 14 amino acids. J was trimmed by 1 base and V by 7 bases; bases with no gene match: 5. This CDR3 is CSVAGGLNTGELFF. As DNA, the CDR3 is TGCAGTGTCGCGGGGGGCTTGAACACCGGGGAGCTGTTTTTT.

This clonotype turned up a few times. The rearrangement uses TRBV20-1 and TRBJ2-3, with 7 bases fitting TRBD2. V dropped 0 bases and J dropped 5; count of bases not matched to a gene: 17. Germline assignment: CDR1 DFQATT and CDR2 SNEGSKA (reference sequence). The CDR3 covers 18 residues. CDR3 sequence (DNA): TGCAGTGCTAGAGATCAACTAGCGTTTTCCCCCGGGGGAGATACGCAGTATTTT. Protein sequence: CSARDQLAFSPGGDTQYF.